This note documents a single T cell receptor (beta chain) sequence. Its antigen is still unknown. CDR1 SGHTA and CDR2 FQGNSA come from the germline V gene. The CDR3 is 13 amino acids. Trimming removed 5 bases at V and 7 bases at J, with 15 bases between. The data derive from a study of T cell responses to AZD1222 COVID-19 vaccine. The overall study: Some second doses came at about 4 weeks and others at about 12 weeks; these were pooled.

Whole-study findings and limits: Baseline antibody screening turned up just a handful of seropositive AZD1222 recipients. Within unmutated variant regions lay the reported targets of nearly half of spike-specific TCRs.

The data were produced by immunoSEQ multiplex PCR, yet TCRdb's version contains in-frame clones alone and is incomplete. The sample has nearly 110,000 clones, roughly 90% seen once. The sequenced sample was peripheral blood, obtained on day 0 of AZD1222 vaccination. This chain uses TRBV7-2 with TRBJ2-7; D is uncertain. This clonotype was obtained from an adult in good health. The CDR3 sequence is CASSPYLAREQYF. The CDR3 nucleotides read TGTGCCAGCAGCCCCTACTTGGCGAGAGAGCAGTACTTC.